The 24 T cell receptor beta chains in this list originate from one sample, sequenced in a study of cytomegalovirus exposure and HLA in healthy donors. Primers included in the PCR were 60 Vbeta and 13 Jbeta primers. The repertoire was sequenced with immunoSEQ multiplex PCR; TCRdb's copy has only in-frame clones and lacks some. The profile shows approximately 92,000 clones, approximately 70% of them singletons. The sequenced sample was PBMCs. All receptors come from a man in his fifties or sixties in good health and CMV-seronegative.

This clone turned up a few times. Written as DNA, the CDR3 is TGTGCCAGCAGCTTAAATCTTGGGGCCAACGTCCTGACTTTC. Translated, it gives CASSLNLGANVLTF. The genes are TRBV7-9 and TRBJ2-6; no reliable D call. Trimming pared 2 bases from V and 3 bases from J, leaving 5 bases between. CDR1 is SEHNR, CDR2 FQNEAQ, per germline (reference sequence). CDR3 length equals 14 residues.

The chain recombines TRBV28 with TRBJ2-7; maybe TRBD1 (6 bases). CDR3 length equals 18 residues. V lost 5 bases and J 0 bases, leaving 23 bases between the germline ends. The germline CDR1 and CDR2 sequences are MDHEN and SYDVKM. CDR3 nucleotide sequence: TGTGCCAGCAGTCAGGACAGCGAGAGAACTTCAAGCTCCTACGAGCAGTACGTC. Translated: CASSQDSERTSSSYEQYV.

V gene TRBV2 combines with J gene TRBJ1-5; D perhaps matches TRBD1 (6 bases). Between the trimmed V and J ends, which lost 8 bases and 0 bases, there was a span of 11 bases. CDR1 is SNHLY, CDR2 FYNNEI, per germline. The CDR3 extends over 14 amino acids. The CDR3 sequence: CASATGYSNQPQHF. Here the CDR3 DNA reads TGTGCCAGCGCGACAGGATATAGCAATCAGCCCCAGCATTTT. Full variable domain (rest looked up from reference TRBV2 and TRBJ1-5): EPEVTQTPSHQVTQMGQEVILRCVPISNHLYFYWYRQILGQKVEFLVSFYNNEISEKSEIFDDQFSVERPDGSNFTLKIRSTKLEDSAMYFCASATGYSNQPQHFGDGTRLSIL.

This clone was recorded a few times. V is TRBV7-2 and J is TRBJ2-7; 8 bases align to TRBD1. The J segment lost 7 bases and the V segment lost 5 bases, leaving 7 bases of the junction unmatched. The germline V gene has CDR1 SGHTA and CDR2 FQGNSA. The CDR3 has 13 amino acids. The DNA for the CDR3 is TGTGCCAGCAGCCGAGGCAGGGGGCCTGAGCAGTACTTC. Translating gives CASSRGRGPEQYF.

The chain joins TRBV5-1 to TRBJ2-3; 9 bases fit TRBD1. Looked up from germline, CDR1 is SGHRS and CDR2 is YFSETQ. The CDR3 has 15 amino acids. The ends lost 4 bases at V and 5 bases at J; junction bases unmatched: 8. The CDR3 coding sequence is TGCGCCAGCAGCACTCCCGGGACAGGGATAGATACGCAGTATTTT. This sequence encodes CASSTPGTGIDTQYF.

The chain combines TRBV7-3 with TRBJ2-6; 9 nucleotides match TRBD1. CDR3 length: 16 amino acids. J lost 2 bases, V lost 4 bases, and 3 bases had no gene match. Germline lookup yields CDR1 SGHTA and CDR2 FQGTGA. The CDR3 sequence: CASSSNRGPGANVLTF. The DNA of the CDR3 is TGTGCCAGCAGCTCTAACAGGGGGCCTGGGGCCAACGTCCTGACTTTC.

V is TRBV4-1 and J is TRBJ1-5; 7 bases match TRBD1. The CDR3 extends over 18 amino acids. The V gene's germline CDR1 is MGHRA and CDR2 YSYEKL. Trimming at V came to 2 bases and at J to 0 bases, leaving 10 bases not matched to a gene. The CDR3 region has the DNA TGCGCCAGCAGCCAATTCCGGGCAGGGGGTTATAGCAATCAGCCCCAGCATTTT. Amino acids: CASSQFRAGGYSNQPQHF.

Here the CDR3 reads CASSPHRNSGANVLTF. The CDR3 nucleotides read TGTGCCAGCAGCCCTCACAGGAACTCTGGGGCCAACGTCCTGACTTTC. The chain employs TRBV7-2 and TRBJ2-6, with a possible D match to TRBD1 (5 bases). The germline V and J ends were trimmed by 5 bases and 0 bases, with 11 bases remaining between them. The length of the CDR3 is 16 residues. The germline V gene encodes CDR1 SGHTA and CDR2 FQGNSA.

This clone was recorded once. The gene calls are TRBV2 and TRBJ1-5, with 7 bases identical to TRBD1. The CDR3 totals 13 residues. Per germline, CDR1 SNHLY and CDR2 FYNNEI. With 5 bases clipped from V and 7 bases from J, the junction kept 5 bases outside the gene matches. The CDR3 is CASSKDRWQPQHF. CDR3 DNA sequence: TGTGCCAGCAGTAAGGACAGGTGGCAGCCCCAGCATTTT.

This chain connects TRBV5-1 to TRBJ2-5, with D maybe TRBD1 (5 bases). Germline loops: CDR1 SGHRS, CDR2 YFSETQ. The V and J ends lost 4 bases and 4 bases respectively, with 14 bases between them. CDR3 length: 14 residues. The CDR3 coding sequence is TGCGCCAGCAGCCCGGCACAGGAAGGAGAGACCCAGTACTTC. Its protein product is CASSPAQEGETQYF. The whole variable domain, remainder taken from reference TRBV5-1 and TRBJ2-5, is KAGVTQTPRYLIKTRGQQVTLSCSPISGHRSVSWYQQTPGQGLQFLFEYFSETQRNKGNFPGRFSGRQFSNSRSEMNVSTLELGDSALYLCASSPAQEGETQYFGPGTRLLVL.

The gene calls are TRBV6-5 and TRBJ2-7; no clear D. Per the germline V gene, CDR1 is MNHEY and CDR2 is SVGAGI. The CDR3 loop spans 14 amino acids. Trimming took off 0 bases at V and 2 bases at J, with 8 bases between the two ends. CDR3 sequence (DNA): TGTGCCAGCAGTTACTCCGGTACCACCTACGAGCAGTACTTC. This gives the protein CASSYSGTTYEQYF.

The rearrangement links TRBV28 to TRBJ1-5; D gene ambiguous. The length of the CDR3 is 14 residues. The V gene's germline CDR1 is MDHEN and CDR2 SYDVKM. V lost 3 bases to trimming and J lost 7 bases, with 13 bases between them. CDR3 residues: CASSFGPYGQPQHF. DNA of the CDR3: TGTGCCAGCAGTTTTGGTCCTTACGGGCAGCCCCAGCATTTT.

The gene calls are TRBV7-2 and TRBJ1-2; 7 nucleotides align to TRBD1. V lost 5 bases and J lost 7; bases outside the gene matches: 13. Germline CDR1 SGHTA, CDR2 FQGNSA. This CDR3 contains 15 residues. The CDR3 here is CASSPVGGQGVGYTF. In DNA form, the CDR3 reads TGTGCCAGCAGCCCAGTAGGTGGGCAGGGGGTTGGCTACACCTTC.

CDR3: CASSSAGWGETQYF. CDR3 in DNA: TGTGCCAGCAGCTCGGCGGGATGGGGGGAGACCCAGTACTTC. This chain joins TRBV7-2 and TRBJ2-5; perhaps TRBD2 as D (6 bases). Trimming took 4 bases from V and 5 from J, leaving 14 bases between them. This CDR3 has 14 amino acids. Germline lookup yields CDR1 SGHTA and CDR2 FQGNSA. Filled out from reference TRBV7-2 and TRBJ2-5, the complete variable domain reads GAGVSQSPSNKVTEKGKDVELRCDPISGHTALYWYRQSLGQGLEFLIYFQGNSAPDKSGLPSDRFSAERTGGSVSTLTIQRTQQEDSAVYLCASSSAGWGETQYFGPGTRLLVL.

The chain carries TRBV7-9 and TRBJ2-7; 7 bases are shared with TRBD2. V was pared by 0 bases and J by 6 bases, with 5 bases of the junction left unmatched. The germline V gene has CDR1 SEHNR and CDR2 FQNEAQ (reference sequence). The length of the CDR3 is 14 residues. The CDR3: CASSLAEGLLEQYV. The DNA for the CDR3 is TGTGCCAGCAGCTTAGCTGAGGGACTACTCGAGCAGTACGTC.

In this sample, this clone turned up once. The chain couples TRBV27 to TRBJ2-7, with D unresolved. Trimming removed 3 bases at V and 0 bases at J, with 15 bases between. Germline values: CDR1 MNHEY, CDR2 SMNVEV (reference sequence). The CDR3 extends over 16 amino acids. CDR3 region: CASSFSLGTYSYEQYF. Written as DNA, the CDR3 is TGTGCCAGCAGTTTCTCCCTGGGCACCTACTCCTACGAGCAGTACTTC.

The rearrangement uses TRBV5-1 and TRBJ2-5; TRBD2 matches 10 bases. V shed 4 bases, J shed 1 base, and the junction held 7 bases outside the gene matches. There are 16 residues in the CDR3. Germline-derived CDR1 and CDR2 are SGHRS and YFSETQ. The CDR3: CASSPSSGGRQETQYF. The CDR3 coding sequence is TGCGCCAGCAGCCCTTCTAGCGGGGGTCGCCAAGAGACCCAGTACTTC.

The V and J genes are TRBV5-1 and TRBJ1-2, with 10 positions matching TRBD1. V gave up 4 bases and J gave up 4 bases; unmatched junction bases: 7. The length of the CDR3 is 15 residues. Germline V gene data show CDR1 as SGHRS and CDR2 as YFSETQ. The CDR3 sequence: CASSVRDRGSYGYTF. CDR3 in DNA: TGCGCCAGCAGCGTCCGGGACAGGGGATCCTATGGCTACACCTTC.

Details on this clone: The sample holds other DNA sequences that translate to the same CDR3. The V and J genes are TRBV29-1 and TRBJ1-2; D might be TRBD1 (6 bases). The CDR3 extends over 12 amino acids. Germline assignment: CDR1 SQVTM and CDR2 ANQGSEA. Trimming removed 2 bases at V and 2 bases at J, with 6 bases between. In DNA, the CDR3 is TGCAGCGTTGAACAGGGGAACTATGGCTACACCTTC. Protein product: CSVEQGNYGYTF.

The chain uses TRBV4-1 and TRBJ2-1, with D hard to call. V was pared by 8 bases and J by 4 bases, with 12 bases between. Germline V gives CDR1 MGHRA, CDR2 YSYEKL. There are 13 residues in the CDR3. The CDR3 is CASAPSGYNEQFF. CDR3 coding DNA: TGCGCCAGCGCTCCCTCCGGGTACAATGAGCAGTTCTTC.

The rearrangement joins TRBV11-2 to TRBJ2-5; D gene unclear. CDR1 is SGHAT and CDR2 is FQNNGV in the germline V gene. This CDR3 comprises 15 residues. V shed 5 bases and J shed 0 bases, with 13 bases lying between them. CDR3 region: CASSTLDGYQETQYF. The CDR3 nucleotides are TGTGCCAGCAGCACGCTCGACGGGTACCAAGAGACCCAGTACTTC.

The chain links TRBV2 to TRBJ2-5; D gene unclear. In germline, CDR1 is SNHLY, CDR2 FYNNEI. V was clipped by 6 bases and J by 0 bases, with 5 bases between them. CDR3 length: 12 amino acids. This CDR3 is CASRRNQETQYF. CDR3 nucleotides: TGTGCCAGCAGGCGGAACCAAGAGACCCAGTACTTC.

This clone was recorded only once. The chain links TRBV11-3 to TRBJ1-1, with 7 nucleotides matching TRBD1. J was trimmed by 1 base and V by 5 bases; bases with no gene match: 7. The CDR3 runs 15 residues. The V gene's germline CDR1 is SGHNT and CDR2 YENEEA. The CDR3 DNA sequence: TGTGCCAGCAGCAAATCCGGGACAGAGAACACTGAAGCTTTCTTT. Translating gives CASSKSGTENTEAFF. Supplemented by reference TRBV11-3 and TRBJ1-1, the full variable domain reads EAGVVQSPRYKIIEKKQPVAFWCNPISGHNTLYWYLQNLGQGPELLIRYENEEAVDDSQLPKDRFSAERLKGVDSTLKIQPAELGDSAVYLCASSKSGTENTEAFFGQGTRLTVV.

This clone has only a few counts. The chain uses TRBV7-2 and TRBJ2-7; 7 positions agree with TRBD1. CDR3 length equals 17 residues. The trim removed 5 bases at V and 0 bases at J, leaving 13 bases unmatched. From germline, CDR1 is SGHTA and CDR2 FQGNSA. The DNA of the CDR3 is TGTGCCAGCAGCCCGTCAACAGGGGCGTTTAGCTCCTACGAGCAGTACTTC. This translates into CASSPSTGAFSSYEQYF.